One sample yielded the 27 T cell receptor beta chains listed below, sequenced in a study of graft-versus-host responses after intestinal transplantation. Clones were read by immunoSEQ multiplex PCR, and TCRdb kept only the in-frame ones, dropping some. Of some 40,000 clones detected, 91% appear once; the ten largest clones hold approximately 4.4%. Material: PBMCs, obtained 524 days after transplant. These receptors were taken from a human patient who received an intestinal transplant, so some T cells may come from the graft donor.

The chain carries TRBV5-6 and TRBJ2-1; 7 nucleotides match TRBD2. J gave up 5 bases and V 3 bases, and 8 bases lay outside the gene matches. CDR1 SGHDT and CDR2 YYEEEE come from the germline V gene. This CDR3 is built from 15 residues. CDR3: CASSSTLAVHNEQFF. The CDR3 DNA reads TGTGCCAGCAGCTCGACCCTAGCGGTCCACAATGAGCAGTTCTTC.

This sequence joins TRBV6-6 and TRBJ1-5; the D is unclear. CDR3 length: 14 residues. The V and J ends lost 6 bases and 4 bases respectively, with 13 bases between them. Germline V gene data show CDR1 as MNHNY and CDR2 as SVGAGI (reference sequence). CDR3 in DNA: TGTGCCAGCAGCCGAGGGAGGAGTAATCAGCCCCAGCATTTT. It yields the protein CASSRGRSNQPQHF.

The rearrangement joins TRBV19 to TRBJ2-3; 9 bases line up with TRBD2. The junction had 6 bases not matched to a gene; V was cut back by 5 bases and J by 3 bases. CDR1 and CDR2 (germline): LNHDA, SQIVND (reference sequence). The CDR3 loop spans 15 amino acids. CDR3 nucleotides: TGTGCCAGTAGTCCGGGACTAGCCCGGACAGATACGCAGTATTTT. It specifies CASSPGLARTDTQYF.

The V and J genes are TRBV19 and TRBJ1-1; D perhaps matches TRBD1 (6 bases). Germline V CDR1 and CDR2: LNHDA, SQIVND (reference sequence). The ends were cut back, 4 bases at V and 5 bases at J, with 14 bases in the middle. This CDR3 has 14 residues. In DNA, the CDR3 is TGTGCCAGTAGTACCCCGGACAGACTGACTGAAGCTTTCTTT. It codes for CASSTPDRLTEAFF.

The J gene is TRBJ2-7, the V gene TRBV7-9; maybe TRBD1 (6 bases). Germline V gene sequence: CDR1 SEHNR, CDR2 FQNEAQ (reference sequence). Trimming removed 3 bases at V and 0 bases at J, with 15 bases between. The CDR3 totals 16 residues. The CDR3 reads CASSFGETGLSYEQYF. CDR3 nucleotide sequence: TGTGCCAGCAGCTTCGGTGAGACAGGACTCTCCTACGAGCAGTACTTC.

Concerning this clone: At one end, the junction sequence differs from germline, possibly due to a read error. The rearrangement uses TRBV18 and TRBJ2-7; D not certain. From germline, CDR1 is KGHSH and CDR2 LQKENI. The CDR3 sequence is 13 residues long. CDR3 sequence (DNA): TGTGCCAGCTCATCACCGGATTCCTACGAGCAGTACTTC. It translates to CASSSPDSYEQYF.

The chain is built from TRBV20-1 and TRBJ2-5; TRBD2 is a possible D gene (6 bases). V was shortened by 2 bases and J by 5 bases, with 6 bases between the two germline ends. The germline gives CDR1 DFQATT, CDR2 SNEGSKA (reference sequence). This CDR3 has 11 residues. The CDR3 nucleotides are TGCAGTGCTAGACGGGGGGAGACCCAGTACTTC. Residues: CSARRGETQYF.

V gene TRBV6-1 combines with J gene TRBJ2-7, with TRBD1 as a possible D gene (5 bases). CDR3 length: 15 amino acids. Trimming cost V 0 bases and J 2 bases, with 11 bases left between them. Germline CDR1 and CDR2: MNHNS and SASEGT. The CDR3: CASSEALRVTYEQYF. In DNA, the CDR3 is TGTGCCAGCAGTGAAGCGCTCAGGGTTACCTACGAGCAGTACTTC.

The CDR3 DNA sequence: TGTGCCAGCAGCTTATCGGGGGCGCGTGGATACGAGCAGTACTTC. Its protein is CASSLSGARGYEQYF. V is TRBV7-3 and J is TRBJ2-7; D could derive from TRBD1 or TRBD2 (6 bases each). The CDR3 runs 15 residues. The germline gives CDR1 SGHTA, CDR2 FQGTGA. V lost 2 bases to trimming and J lost 4 bases, with 15 bases between them.

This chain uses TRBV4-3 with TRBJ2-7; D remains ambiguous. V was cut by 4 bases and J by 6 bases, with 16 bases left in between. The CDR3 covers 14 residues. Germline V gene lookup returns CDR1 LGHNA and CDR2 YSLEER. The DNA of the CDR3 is TGCGCCAGCAGCCTAAGATATCCCACGGGCGAGCAGTACTTC. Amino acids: CASSLRYPTGEQYF.

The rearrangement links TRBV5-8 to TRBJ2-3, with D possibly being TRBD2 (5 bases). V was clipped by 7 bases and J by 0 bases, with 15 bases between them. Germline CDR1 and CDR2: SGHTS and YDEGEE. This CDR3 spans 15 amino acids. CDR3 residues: CASVHEGVSTDTQYF. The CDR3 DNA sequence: TGTGCCAGCGTGCACGAGGGAGTGAGCACAGATACGCAGTATTTT. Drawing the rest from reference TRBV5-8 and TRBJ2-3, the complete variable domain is EAGVTQSPTHLIKTRGQQATLRCSPISGHTSVYWYQQALGLGLQFLLWYDEGEERNRGNFPPRFSGRQFPNYSSELNVNALELEDSALYLCASVHEGVSTDTQYFGPGTRLTVL.

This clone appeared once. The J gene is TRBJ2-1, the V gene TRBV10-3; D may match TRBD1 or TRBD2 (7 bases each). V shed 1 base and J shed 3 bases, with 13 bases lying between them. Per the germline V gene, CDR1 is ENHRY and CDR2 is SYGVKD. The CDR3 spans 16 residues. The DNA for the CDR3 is TGTGCCATCAGTGAGTTGCCAGGGGGGGACTACAATGAGCAGTTCTTC. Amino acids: CAISELPGGDYNEQFF.

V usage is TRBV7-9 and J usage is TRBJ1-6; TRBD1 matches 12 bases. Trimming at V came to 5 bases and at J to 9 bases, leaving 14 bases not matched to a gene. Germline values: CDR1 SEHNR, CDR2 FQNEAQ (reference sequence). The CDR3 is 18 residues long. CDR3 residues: CASSHQPWGQGARSPLHF. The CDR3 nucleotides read TGTGCCAGCAGCCATCAACCTTGGGGACAGGGGGCTCGTTCACCCCTCCACTTT.

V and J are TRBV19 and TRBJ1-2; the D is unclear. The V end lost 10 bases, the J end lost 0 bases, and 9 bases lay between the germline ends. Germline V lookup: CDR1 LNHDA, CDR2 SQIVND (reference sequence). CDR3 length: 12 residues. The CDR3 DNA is TGTGCCACAGAGACTGCTAACTATGGCTACACCTTC. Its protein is CATETANYGYTF.

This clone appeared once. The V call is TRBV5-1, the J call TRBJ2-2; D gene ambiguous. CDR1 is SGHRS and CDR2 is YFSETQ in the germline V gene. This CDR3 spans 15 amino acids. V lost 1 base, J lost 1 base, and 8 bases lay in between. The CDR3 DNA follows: TGCGCCAGCAGCTTGAATGGCGGGAACACCGGGGAGCTGTTTTTT. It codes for CASSLNGGNTGELFF. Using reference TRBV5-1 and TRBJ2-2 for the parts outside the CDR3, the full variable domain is KAGVTQTPRYLIKTRGQQVTLSCSPISGHRSVSWYQQTPGQGLQFLFEYFSETQRNKGNFPGRFSGRQFSNSRSEMNVSTLELGDSALYLCASSLNGGNTGELFFGEGSRLTVL.

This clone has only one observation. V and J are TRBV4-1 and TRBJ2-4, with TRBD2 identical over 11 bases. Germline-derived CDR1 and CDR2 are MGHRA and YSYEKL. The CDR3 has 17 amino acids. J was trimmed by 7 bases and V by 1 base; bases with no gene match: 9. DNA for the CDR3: TGCGCCAGCAGCCAAGCCCCCCCTACTAGCGGGAGTAACATTCAGTACTTC. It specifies CASSQAPPTSGSNIQYF.

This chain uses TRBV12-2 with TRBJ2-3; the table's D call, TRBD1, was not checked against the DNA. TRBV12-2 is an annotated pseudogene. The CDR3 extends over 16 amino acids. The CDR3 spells CASRLARGDNTDTQYF. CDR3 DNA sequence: TGTGCAAGTCGCTTAGCGCGAGGGGACAACACAGATACGCAGTATTTT.

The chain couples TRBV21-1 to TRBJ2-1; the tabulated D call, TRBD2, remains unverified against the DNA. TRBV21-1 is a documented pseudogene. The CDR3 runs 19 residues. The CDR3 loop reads CASSTMNSQRAGVANEQFF. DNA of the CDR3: TGTGCCAGCAGCACGATGAACAGCCAGCGAGCGGGAGTGGCGAATGAGCAGTTCTTC.

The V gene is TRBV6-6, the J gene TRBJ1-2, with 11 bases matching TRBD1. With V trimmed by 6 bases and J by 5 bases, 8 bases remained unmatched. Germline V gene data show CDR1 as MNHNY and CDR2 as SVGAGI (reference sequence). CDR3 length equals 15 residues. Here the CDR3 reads CASRPGGQGGYGYTF. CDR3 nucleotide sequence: TGTGCCAGCAGGCCCGGGGGACAGGGGGGTTATGGCTACACCTTC.

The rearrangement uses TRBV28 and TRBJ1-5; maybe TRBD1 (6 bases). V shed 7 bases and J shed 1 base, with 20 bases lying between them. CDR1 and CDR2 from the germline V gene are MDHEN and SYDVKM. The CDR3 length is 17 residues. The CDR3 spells CASTVSGWTASNQPQHF. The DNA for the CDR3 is TGTGCCAGCACCGTCTCGGGCTGGACAGCAAGCAATCAGCCCCAGCATTTT.

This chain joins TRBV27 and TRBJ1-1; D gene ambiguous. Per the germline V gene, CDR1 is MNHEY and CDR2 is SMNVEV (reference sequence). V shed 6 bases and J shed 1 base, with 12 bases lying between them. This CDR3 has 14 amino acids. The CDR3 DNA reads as TGTGCCAGCAGCATAAGAAGCAGGAACACTGAAGCTTTCTTT. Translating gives CASSIRSRNTEAFF.

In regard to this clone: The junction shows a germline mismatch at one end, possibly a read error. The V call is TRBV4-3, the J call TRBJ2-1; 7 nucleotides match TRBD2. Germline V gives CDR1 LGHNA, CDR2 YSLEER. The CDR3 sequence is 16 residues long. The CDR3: CASSQDGGSMNNGQFF. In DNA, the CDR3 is TGCGCCAGCAGCCAAGATGGCGGGAGTATGAACAATGGGCAGTTCTTC.

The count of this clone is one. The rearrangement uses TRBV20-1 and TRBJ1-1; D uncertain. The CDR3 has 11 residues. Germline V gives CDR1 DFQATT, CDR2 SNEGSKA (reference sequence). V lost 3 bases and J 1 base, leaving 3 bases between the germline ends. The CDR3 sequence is CSARRNTEAFF. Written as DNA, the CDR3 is TGCAGTGCTAGGAGGAACACTGAAGCTTTCTTT.

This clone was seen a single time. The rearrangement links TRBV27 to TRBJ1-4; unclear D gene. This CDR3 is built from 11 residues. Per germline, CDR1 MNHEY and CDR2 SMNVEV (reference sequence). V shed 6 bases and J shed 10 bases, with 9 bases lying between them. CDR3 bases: TGTGCCAGCAGCCCAGGAGGAAAACTGTTTTTT. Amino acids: CASSPGGKLFF.

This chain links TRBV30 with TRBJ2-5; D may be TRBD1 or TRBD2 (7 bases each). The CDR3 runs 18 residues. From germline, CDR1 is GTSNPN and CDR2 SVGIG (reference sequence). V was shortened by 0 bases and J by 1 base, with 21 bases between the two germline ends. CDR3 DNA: TGTGCCTGGAGTGTACGGGGAGGGACAGCTTTTTTCCAAGAGACCCAGTACTTC. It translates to CAWSVRGGTAFFQETQYF.

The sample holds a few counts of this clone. CDR3 coding DNA: TGCGCCAGCAGCCAAGAGGCAGGCGGAACTAATGAAAAACTGTTTTTT. Its protein product is CASSQEAGGTNEKLFF. V is TRBV4-3 and J is TRBJ1-4; no firm D call. Trimming removed 0 bases at V and 1 base at J, with 9 bases between. CDR1 is LGHNA and CDR2 is YSLEER in the germline V gene. The CDR3 loop spans 16 amino acids.

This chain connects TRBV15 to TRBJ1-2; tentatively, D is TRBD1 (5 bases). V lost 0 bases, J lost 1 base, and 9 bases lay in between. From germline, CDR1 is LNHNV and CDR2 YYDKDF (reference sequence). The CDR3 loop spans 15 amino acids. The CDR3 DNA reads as TGTGCCACCAGCAGAGATACAGGAATTAACTATGGCTACACCTTC. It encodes CATSRDTGINYGYTF.